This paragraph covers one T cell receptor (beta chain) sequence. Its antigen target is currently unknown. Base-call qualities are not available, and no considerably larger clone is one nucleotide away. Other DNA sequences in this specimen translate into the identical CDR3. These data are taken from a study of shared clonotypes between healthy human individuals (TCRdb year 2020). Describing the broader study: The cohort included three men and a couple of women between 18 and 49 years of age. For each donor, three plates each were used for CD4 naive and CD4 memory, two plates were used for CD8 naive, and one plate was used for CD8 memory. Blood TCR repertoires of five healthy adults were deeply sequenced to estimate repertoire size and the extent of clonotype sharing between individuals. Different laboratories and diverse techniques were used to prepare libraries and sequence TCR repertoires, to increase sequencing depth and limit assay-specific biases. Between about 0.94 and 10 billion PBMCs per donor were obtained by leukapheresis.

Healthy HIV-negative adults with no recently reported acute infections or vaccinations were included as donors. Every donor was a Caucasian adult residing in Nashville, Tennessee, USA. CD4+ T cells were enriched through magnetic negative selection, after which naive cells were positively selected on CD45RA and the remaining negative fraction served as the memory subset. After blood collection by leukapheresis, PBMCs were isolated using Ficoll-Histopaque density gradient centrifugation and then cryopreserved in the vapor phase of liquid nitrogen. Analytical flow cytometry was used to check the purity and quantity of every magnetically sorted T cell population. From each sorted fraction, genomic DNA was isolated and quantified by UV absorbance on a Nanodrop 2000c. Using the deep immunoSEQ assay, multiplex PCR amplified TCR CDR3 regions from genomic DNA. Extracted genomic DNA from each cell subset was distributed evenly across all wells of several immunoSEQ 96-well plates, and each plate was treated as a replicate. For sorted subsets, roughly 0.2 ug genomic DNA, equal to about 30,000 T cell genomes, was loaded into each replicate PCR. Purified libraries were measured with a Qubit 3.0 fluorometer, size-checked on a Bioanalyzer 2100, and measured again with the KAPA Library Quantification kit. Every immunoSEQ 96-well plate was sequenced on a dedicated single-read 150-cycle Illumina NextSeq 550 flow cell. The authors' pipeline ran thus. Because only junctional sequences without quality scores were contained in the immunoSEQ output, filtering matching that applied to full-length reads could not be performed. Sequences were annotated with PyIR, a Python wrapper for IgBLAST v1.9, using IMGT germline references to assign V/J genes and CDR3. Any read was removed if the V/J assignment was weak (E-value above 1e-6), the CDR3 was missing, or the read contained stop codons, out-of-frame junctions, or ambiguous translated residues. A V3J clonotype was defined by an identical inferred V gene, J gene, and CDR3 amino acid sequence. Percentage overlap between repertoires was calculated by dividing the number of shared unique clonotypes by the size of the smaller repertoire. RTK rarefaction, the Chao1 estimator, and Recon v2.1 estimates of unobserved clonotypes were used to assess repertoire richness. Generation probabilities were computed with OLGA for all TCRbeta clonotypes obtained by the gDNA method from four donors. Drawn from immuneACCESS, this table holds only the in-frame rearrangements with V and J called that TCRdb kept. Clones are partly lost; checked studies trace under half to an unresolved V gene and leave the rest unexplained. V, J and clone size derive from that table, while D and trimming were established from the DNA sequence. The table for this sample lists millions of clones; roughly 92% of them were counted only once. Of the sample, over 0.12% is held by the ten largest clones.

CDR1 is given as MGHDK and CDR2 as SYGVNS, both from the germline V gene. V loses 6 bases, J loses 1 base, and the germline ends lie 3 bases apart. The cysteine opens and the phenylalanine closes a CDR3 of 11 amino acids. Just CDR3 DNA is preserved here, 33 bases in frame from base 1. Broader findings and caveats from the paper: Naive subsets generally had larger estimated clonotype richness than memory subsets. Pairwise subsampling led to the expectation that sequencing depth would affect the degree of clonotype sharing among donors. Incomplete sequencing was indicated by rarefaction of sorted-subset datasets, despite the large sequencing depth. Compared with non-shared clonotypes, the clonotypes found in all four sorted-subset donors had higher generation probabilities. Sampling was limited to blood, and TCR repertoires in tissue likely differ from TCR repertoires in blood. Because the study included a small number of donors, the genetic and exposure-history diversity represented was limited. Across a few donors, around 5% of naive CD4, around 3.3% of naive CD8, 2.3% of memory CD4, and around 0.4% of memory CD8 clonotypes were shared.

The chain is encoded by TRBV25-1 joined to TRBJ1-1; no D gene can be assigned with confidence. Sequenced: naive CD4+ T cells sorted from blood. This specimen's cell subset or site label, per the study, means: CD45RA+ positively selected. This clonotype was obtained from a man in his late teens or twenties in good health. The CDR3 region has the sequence CASSANTEAFF. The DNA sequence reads TGTGCCAGCAGCGCGAACACTGAAGCTTTCTTT.